The 8 T cell receptor beta chains reported below all come from one sample, sequenced in a study of OX40 agonist ivuxolimab in advanced cancers. The assay was immunoSEQ multiplex PCR, and TCRdb's table has in-frame clones only and misses some. The data hold about 96,000 clones, with under 85% observed a single time. The specimen comprised CD4+ or CD8+ T cells sorted from blood, sampled in a trial of the OX40 agonist ivuxolimab. These receptors originate from an adult with an advanced solid tumor such as melanoma, head and neck, liver or kidney cancer.

The rearrangement joins TRBV4-2 to TRBJ2-2; D perhaps matches TRBD2 (5 bases). Looked up from germline, CDR1 is LGHNA and CDR2 is YNFKEQ. V lost 5 bases and J lost 5, with 9 bases in between. The CDR3 sequence is 13 residues long. The CDR3 loop reads CASSFEGTGELFF. The CDR3 coding sequence is TGTGCCAGCAGCTTTGAGGGTACCGGGGAGCTGTTTTTT.

The chain uses TRBV19 and TRBJ2-1; TRBD2 agrees at 12 bases. The ends lost 1 base at V and 7 bases at J; junction bases unmatched: 11. The CDR3 has 18 amino acids. Germline V gives CDR1 LNHDA, CDR2 SQIVND (reference sequence). The CDR3 region has the DNA TGTGCCAGTAGTATAGCCCCACTACTAGCGGGGGGAAGAAATGAGCAGTTCTTC. It codes for CASSIAPLLAGGRNEQFF.

The rearrangement links TRBV19 to TRBJ2-3; the match to TRBD2 covers 8 bases. The CDR3 has 15 residues. Germline-derived CDR1 and CDR2 are LNHDA and SQIVND (reference sequence). J was trimmed by 6 bases and V by 10 bases; bases with no gene match: 15. As DNA, the CDR3 is TGTGCCACCGGACAGTCAGCGGGGGTCCGGGATACGCAGTATTTT. This encodes CATGQSAGVRDTQYF.

This clone was picked up one time. V usage is TRBV5-1 and J usage is TRBJ1-1, with no clear D. Germline CDR1 reads SGHRS; CDR2 reads YFSETQ. The CDR3 contains 13 residues. V gave up 1 base and J gave up 1 base, with 5 bases separating them. The chain's CDR3 is CASSLRENTEAFF. CDR3 bases: TGCGCCAGCAGCTTGCGGGAGAACACTGAAGCTTTCTTT.

The V and J genes are TRBV19 and TRBJ2-3; a possible D gene is TRBD2 (6 bases). Germline V gives CDR1 LNHDA, CDR2 SQIVND (reference sequence). The CDR3 sequence is 11 residues long. The V and J ends lost 10 bases and 6 bases respectively, with 11 bases between them. The DNA for the CDR3 is TGTGCCACGACTAGGGAGGATACGCAGTATTTT. Residues: CATTREDTQYF.

The V call is TRBV5-4, the J call TRBJ2-7; TRBD1 is a possible D gene (5 bases). Trimming removed 3 bases at V and 3 bases at J, with 10 bases between. Looked up from germline, CDR1 is SGHNT and CDR2 is YYREEE (reference sequence). The length of the CDR3 is 13 residues. The CDR3 DNA reads TGTGCCAGCAGCTCGGCGGACAACTACGAGCAGTACTTC. It codes for CASSSADNYEQYF.

This clone was detected only once. The rearrangement joins TRBV11-2 to TRBJ1-3; D is unclear. In germline, CDR1 is SGHAT, CDR2 FQNNGV. The CDR3 contains 14 residues. Trimming pared 5 bases from V and 2 bases from J, leaving 10 bases between. The CDR3 is CASSPSRPGNTIYF. CDR3 DNA sequence: TGTGCCAGCAGCCCCTCACGCCCTGGAAACACCATATATTTT.

The chain is built from TRBV4-3 and TRBJ2-3; TRBD1 is a possible D gene (6 bases). CDR1 is LGHNA and CDR2 is YSLEER in the germline V gene. The CDR3 is made up of 14 amino acids. Trimming left V 8 bases short and J 1 base short, with 13 bases between. As DNA, the CDR3 is TGCGCCAGCCAAGCCAGGGGTCGCACAGATACGCAGTATTTT. Protein: CASQARGRTDTQYF.